This T cell receptor beta chain derives from a study of metastatic and nonmetastatic thyroid tumors. About the research overall: Repertoire comparison spanned blood and tumor or nodule tissue of malignant and benign thyroid patients. Study observations and caveats: Malignant tumors reportedly showed significantly higher TCR beta diversity than benign nodules in both blood and tumor.

Patients underwent thyroid surgery, and none had received any treatment before it. Original methodology: The study took CDR3 differences across clinicopathological groups and made a distant-metastasis classifier for papillary thyroid cancer from them. Using MiXCR, TCRdb re-called clones from the PCR reads. The V and J calls come from TCRdb's annotation, not from the publication. The table includes roughly 14,000 clones, roughly 25% detected once. Looked up from germline, CDR1 is DFQATT and CDR2 is SNEGSKA (reference sequence). Germline trimming cut 4 bases from V and 8 bases from J; bases unmatched to any gene: 16. This CDR3 is 16 amino acids long. In its sample, this clone ranks as medium-sized. The antigen remains undetermined.

The specimen was tumor tissue. The receptor was derived from a female donor with papillary thyroid cancer or a benign thyroid nodule (not recorded which). Some clones in this sample may be carry-over from other donors' samples. The rearrangement joins TRBV20-1 to TRBJ2-1; 8 nucleotides align to TRBD2. CDR3 DNA sequence: TGCAGTGCTAACCCCTCCGTTGGGACTAGAGCCGATGAGCAGTTCTTC. Encoded protein: CSANPSVGTRADEQFF.